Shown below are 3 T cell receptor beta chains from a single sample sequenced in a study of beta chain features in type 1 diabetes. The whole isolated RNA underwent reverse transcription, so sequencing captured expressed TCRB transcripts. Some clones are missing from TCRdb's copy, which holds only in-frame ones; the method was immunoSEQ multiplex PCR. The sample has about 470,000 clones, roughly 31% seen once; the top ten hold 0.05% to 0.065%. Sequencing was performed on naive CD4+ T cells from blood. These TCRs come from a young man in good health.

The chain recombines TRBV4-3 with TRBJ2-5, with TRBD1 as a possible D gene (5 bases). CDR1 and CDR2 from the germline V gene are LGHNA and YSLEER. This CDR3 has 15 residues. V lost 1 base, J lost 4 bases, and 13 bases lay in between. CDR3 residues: CASSQASGFRETQYF. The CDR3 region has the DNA TGCGCCAGCAGCCAAGCCTCAGGGTTTCGAGAGACCCAGTACTTC.

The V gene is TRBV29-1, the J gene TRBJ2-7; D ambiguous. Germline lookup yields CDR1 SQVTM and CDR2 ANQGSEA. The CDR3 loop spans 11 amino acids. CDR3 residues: CTLYDRDEQYF. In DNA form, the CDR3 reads TGCACCCTATACGATAGGGACGAGCAGTACTTC.

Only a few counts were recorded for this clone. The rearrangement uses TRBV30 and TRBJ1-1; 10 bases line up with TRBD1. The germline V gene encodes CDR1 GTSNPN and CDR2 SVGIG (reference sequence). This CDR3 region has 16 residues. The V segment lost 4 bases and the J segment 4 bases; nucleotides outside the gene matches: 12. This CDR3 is CAWNPRQGADGTEAFF. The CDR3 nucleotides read TGTGCCTGGAATCCAAGACAGGGGGCAGATGGCACTGAAGCTTTCTTT. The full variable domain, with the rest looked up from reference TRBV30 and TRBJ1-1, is SQTIHQWPATLVQPVGSPLSLECTVEGTSNPNLYWYRQAAGRGLQLLFYSVGIGQISSEVPQNLSASRPQDRQFILSSKKLLLSDSGFYLCAWNPRQGADGTEAFFGQGTRLTVV.